These T cell receptor beta chains were read from a single sample in a study of blood T cell repertoires in COVID-19. Some clones are missing from TCRdb's copy, which holds only in-frame ones; the method was immunoSEQ multiplex PCR. The table includes about 240,000 clones, more than 70% detected once. Sequences were obtained from peripheral blood. These receptors all come from a man older than 75 with acute or convalescent COVID-19. The conserved cysteine and the conserved F or W are not part of the CDR3 here. The order of the fields is V gene, CDR3 protein.

V gene: TRBV2
CDR3 protein: ASKGDSYGYT

V gene: TRBV19
CDR3 protein: AAEGVDYEQY

V gene: TRBV28
CDR3 protein: ASSPGSYSNQPQH

V gene: TRBV28
CDR3 protein: ASARVGEAF

V gene: TRBV4-1
CDR3 protein: ASSQAGTATQS

V gene: TRBV5-6
CDR3 protein: ASSYRGNSNQPQH

V gene: TRBV3-1/TRBV3-2
CDR3 protein: ASSQATPSGRHEQF

V gene: TRBV5-1
CDR3 protein: ASSLTGGNTEAF

V gene: TRBV28
CDR3 protein: ASSTGLVYGYT

V gene: TRBV2
CDR3 protein: ASSTVGGGSGYT

V gene: TRBV11-2
CDR3 protein: ASRNLRATNEKLF

V gene: TRBV28
CDR3 protein: ASSLQGGNQPQH

V gene: TRBV6-6
CDR3 protein: ASSSFQGLGEKLF

V gene: TRBV4-2
CDR3 protein: ASSQEGGLAKNIQY

V gene: TRBV27
CDR3 protein: ASRAGTGLYEQY

V gene: TRBV7-8
CDR3 protein: ASRGQGMYEQY

V gene: TRBV5-6
CDR3 protein: ASSLAGHSNQPQH

V gene: TRBV2
CDR3 protein: ASSATGGEGEAF

V gene: TRBV19
CDR3 protein: ASSIGGAYEQY

V gene: TRBV2
CDR3 protein: ASSEPEGHLNTEAF

V gene: TRBV6-6
CDR3 protein: ASRTKGSEKLF

V gene: TRBV28
CDR3 protein: ASSPSGTGLEKLF

V gene: TRBV5-6
CDR3 protein: ASSYTTSGANVLT